This T cell receptor (beta chain) stems from a study of T cell repertoires in cytomegalovirus infection. Study-level information: Use of recently identified HLA-C-restricted and well-studied HLA-B-restricted CMV epitopes was part of the study. CMV infection together with matching HLA type was indicated by public TCR beta signatures.

As to this clonotype: Its matching antigen is unknown.

One entry per CDR3 protein, called by TCRdb with MiXCR from the reads. The table has under 450,000 distinct CDR3 sequences, about 35% seen once; the top ten hold around an eighth. Broader study findings: HLA-C-restricted TCR beta clonotypes specific for CMV led the ex vivo response.

Germline V gene lookup returns CDR1 SGDLS and CDR2 YYNGEE. V was clipped by 0 bases and J by 0 bases; unmatched bases: 10. This CDR3 contains 18 residues. The source is a human donor in good health (CMV status not recorded). Some clones in this sample may be carry-over from other donors' samples. Sequencing used cultured PBMCs, obtained from culture after CMV antigen stimulation. The chain employs TRBV9 and TRBJ2-3, with TRBD1 matching 7 bases. DNA of the CDR3: TGTGCCAGCAGCGTAGTGGGGACAGCTCACTCTAGCACAGATACGCAGTATTTT. Translating gives CASSVVGTAHSSTDTQYF.